Presented here are 21 T cell receptor beta chains from one specimen sequenced in a study of T cells in Graves' hyperthyroidism and ophthalmopathy. The investigators amplified TCR beta CDR3 regions from RNA transcripts. The TCR CDR3 first-round RT-PCR relied on the HTBI primer set. Each CDR3 protein gets one entry after TCRdb re-called the multiplex PCR reads with MiXCR. Here the sample spans 700,000 or so distinct CDR3 sequences, roughly 15% being singletons. The sequenced material came from blood. The receptors stem from a man aged 18-30 years with Graves' hyperthyroidism.

J is TRBJ2-3 and V is TRBV29-1; D perhaps matches TRBD2 (6 bases). Deletions cut 8 bases from V and 2 bases from J, with 17 bases between. CDR3 length: 14 residues. CDR1 and CDR2 (germline): SQVTM, ANQGSEA. DNA for the CDR3: TGCAGCTCCTCTTCTAGCGAACACACAGATACGCAGTATTTT. It codes for CSSSSSEHTDTQYF.

This clonotype was seen repeatedly, ten times or more. The chain carries TRBV29-1 and TRBJ2-7; 8 bases align to TRBD2. The length of the CDR3 is 16 residues. Germline CDR1 is SQVTM and CDR2 is ANQGSEA. After removal of 5 bases from V and 3 bases from J, the junction contained 15 bases not matched to a gene. In nucleotides, the CDR3 is TGCAGCGTTTATGGGCTGCCGGATAGCGGGAACTACGAGCAGTACTTC. The encoded protein is CSVYGLPDSGNYEQYF.

This clonotype was seen more than once but under ten times. V usage is TRBV24-1 and J usage is TRBJ2-3; perhaps TRBD2 as D (5 bases). This CDR3 is 14 amino acids long. The V and J ends lost 5 bases and 3 bases respectively, with 11 bases between them. Germline V lookup: CDR1 KGHDR, CDR2 SFDVKD. CDR3 DNA: TGTGCCACCAGTGGTTGGAGAGGGACAGATACGCAGTATTTT. It yields the protein CATSGWRGTDTQYF.

This clonotype came up many times. The J gene is TRBJ2-1, the V gene TRBV7-3; 7 bases line up with TRBD1. This CDR3 region has 14 residues. With V trimmed by 2 bases and J by 6 bases, 4 bases remained unmatched. CDR1 SGHTA and CDR2 FQGTGA come from the germline V gene. DNA of the CDR3: TGTGCCAGCAGCTTATTCGCAGGGGGCAATGAGCAGTTCTTC. Translating it yields CASSLFAGGNEQFF.

This clonotype was detected many times. The chain carries TRBV12-3 or TRBV12-4 and TRBJ2-6; the D gene is possibly TRBD1 (5 bases). The CDR3 consists of 14 residues. V lost 6 bases and J 1 base, leaving 7 bases between the germline ends. Here the CDR3 DNA reads TGTGCCAGCAGGCCAGGGTCTGGGGCCAACGTCCTGACTTTC. The encoded protein is CASRPGSGANVLTF.

The chain joins TRBV12-3 or TRBV12-4 to TRBJ2-7; 10 bases match TRBD2. Germline trimming cut 4 bases from V and 3 bases from J; bases unmatched to any gene: 9. The CDR3 is 16 residues long. CDR3 region: CASSSGTSAAFYEQYF. The CDR3 bases are TGTGCCAGCAGTTCCGGGACTAGCGCCGCCTTCTACGAGCAGTACTTC.

The rearrangement links TRBV6-1 to TRBJ2-1, with no clear D. In germline, CDR1 is MNHNS, CDR2 SASEGT. Trimming shortened V by 8 bases and J by 7 bases, and 15 bases separated the two germline ends. This CDR3 is 13 amino acids long. The CDR3 protein is CASSQLGKNEQFF. CDR3 coding DNA: TGTGCCAGCTCTCAGTTAGGAAAGAATGAGCAGTTCTTC.

This clonotype was recorded at least ten times. The rearrangement links TRBV7-9 to TRBJ2-1, with a tentative D call TRBD1 (6 bases). This CDR3 has 18 amino acids. Trimming pared 1 base from V and 5 bases from J, leaving 21 bases between. The V gene's germline CDR1 is SEHNR and CDR2 FQNEAQ (reference sequence). CDR3 nucleotides: TGTGCCAGCAGCTTAGAATCGGTTGGTCAGGGGATCGACAATGAGCAGTTCTTC. The encoded protein is CASSLESVGQGIDNEQFF.

This sequence joins TRBV4-1 and TRBJ2-3; 10 nucleotides match TRBD2. Losses at the gene ends were 1 base for V and 5 bases for J; bases not matched to a gene: 0. Per the germline V gene, CDR1 is MGHRA and CDR2 is YSYEKL. This CDR3 region has 14 residues. This CDR3 reads CASSQASGRDTQYF. CDR3 nucleotide sequence: TGCGCCAGCAGCCAAGCTAGCGGGAGAGATACGCAGTATTTT.

This clonotype was observed many times. The chain combines TRBV11-2 with TRBJ2-2, with 11 bases that match TRBD2. The V gene's germline CDR1 is SGHAT and CDR2 FQNNGV. The CDR3 is made up of 19 amino acids. After removal of 1 base from V and 4 bases from J, the junction contained 11 bases not matched to a gene. The CDR3 sequence is CASSLVRGGLAEPTGELFF. As DNA, the CDR3 is TGTGCCAGCAGCTTAGTTCGAGGGGGACTAGCGGAGCCCACCGGGGAGCTGTTTTTT.

This clonotype was detected a few times. V is TRBV5-1 and J is TRBJ2-5; the D is unclear. The germline CDR1 and CDR2 sequences are SGHRS and YFSETQ. The CDR3 covers 14 residues. V was pared by 0 bases and J by 2 bases, with 8 bases between. This CDR3 reads CASSLAQPQETQYF. DNA for the CDR3: TGCGCCAGCAGCTTGGCCCAGCCTCAAGAGACCCAGTACTTC.

This clonotype was detected a few times. The gene calls are TRBV7-2 and TRBJ2-5; D remains unclear. The V gene's germline CDR1 is SGHTA and CDR2 FQGNSA. This CDR3 is 14 amino acids long. The V end lost 5 bases, the J end lost 2 bases, and 12 bases lay between the germline ends. In DNA, the CDR3 is TGTGCCAGCAGCGAACTATGGGGTCAAGAGACCCAGTACTTC. It encodes CASSELWGQETQYF.

The CDR3 loop is CSARRAVSGNTIYF. CDR3 coding DNA: TGCAGTGCTAGGCGCGCAGTCTCTGGAAACACCATATATTTT. This rearrangement joins TRBV20-1 to TRBJ1-3; D ambiguous. V was trimmed by 3 bases and J by 0 bases, leaving 9 bases between them. CDR3 length: 14 residues. The germline V gene has CDR1 DFQATT and CDR2 SNEGSKA (reference sequence).

This chain joins TRBV7-9 and TRBJ2-7; weak D call: TRBD2 (5 bases). In germline, CDR1 is SEHNR, CDR2 FQNEAQ (reference sequence). V dropped 0 bases and J dropped 5 bases, with 14 bases sitting between them. This CDR3 region has 15 residues. CDR3 in DNA: TGTGCCAGCAGCTTAGCGCTAGGACTGGAGGACGAGCAGTACTTC. As protein: CASSLALGLEDEQYF. Drawing the rest from reference TRBV7-9 and TRBJ2-7, the complete variable domain is DTGVSQNPRHKITKRGQNVTFRCDPISEHNRLYWYRQTLGQGPEFLTYFQNEAQLEKSRLLSDRFSAERPKGSFSTLEIQRTEQGDSAMYLCASSLALGLEDEQYFGPGTRLTVT.

The V and J genes are TRBV9 and TRBJ2-7, with 8 positions matching TRBD2. V shed 0 bases and J 4 bases; nucleotides not matched to a gene: 6. This CDR3 region has 15 residues. The V gene's germline CDR1 is SGDLS and CDR2 YYNGEE. The CDR3 DNA sequence: TGTGCCAGCAGCGTAGCGAGCGGGAGCGATTACGAGCAGTACTTC. Translation: CASSVASGSDYEQYF.

The chain links TRBV5-1 to TRBJ2-2, with 8 bases aligning to TRBD2. The J segment lost 6 bases and the V segment lost 0 bases, leaving 4 bases of the junction unmatched. This CDR3 contains 15 residues. From germline, CDR1 is SGHRS and CDR2 YFSETQ. The chain's CDR3 is CASSLDSGSAGELFF. The DNA for the CDR3 is TGCGCCAGCAGCTTGGACAGCGGGAGCGCCGGGGAGCTGTTTTTT.

This clonotype came up many times. This rearrangement joins TRBV2 to TRBJ2-1; 7 bases fit TRBD1. V lost 1 base to trimming and J lost 11 bases; unmatched junction nucleotides: 5. The germline V gene has CDR1 SNHLY and CDR2 FYNNEI. The CDR3 is made up of 13 amino acids. The CDR3 sequence is CASSEVRQGKQFF. The CDR3 DNA follows: TGTGCCAGCAGTGAAGTCCGACAGGGTAAGCAGTTCTTC.

In its sample, this clonotype was seen many times. The chain uses TRBV28 and TRBJ1-1; D possibly corresponds to TRBD1 (6 bases). This CDR3 spans 14 amino acids. Germline CDR1 is MDHEN and CDR2 is SYDVKM. V shed 11 bases and J shed 1 base, with 17 bases lying between them. In nucleotides, the CDR3 is TGTGCCGCCCCCAGTCCAGGGGCGAACACTGAAGCTTTCTTT. It codes for CAAPSPGANTEAFF.

This clonotype was seen at least ten times. The rearrangement links TRBV11-2 to TRBJ2-6, with D unclear. V shed 0 bases and J shed 2 bases, with 5 bases lying between them. The V gene's germline CDR1 is SGHAT and CDR2 FQNNGV. The CDR3 is made up of 15 amino acids. The CDR3 DNA is TGTGCCAGCAGCTTAGAACCAGCTGGGGCCAACGTCCTGACTTTC. It specifies CASSLEPAGANVLTF.

A word on this clonotype: The germline gene is not matched at one end of the junction; a read error may be the cause. CDR3 in DNA: TGTGCCGTCAGGGGTGGGGGTAGCAATCAGCCCCAGCATTTT. Its protein product is CAVRGGGSNQPQHF. This rearrangement joins TRBV10-3 to TRBJ1-5; tentatively, D is TRBD1 (6 bases). Germline V gene data show CDR1 as ENHRY and CDR2 as SYGVKD. This CDR3 contains 14 residues.

This clonotype was counted at least ten times. This rearrangement joins TRBV2 to TRBJ2-3, with unresolved D. The length of the CDR3 is 15 residues. The germline V and J ends were trimmed by 2 bases and 5 bases, with 14 bases remaining between them. Per the germline V gene, CDR1 is SNHLY and CDR2 is FYNNEI. The CDR3 DNA reads as TGTGCCAGCAGTGAAAAACGGACCTCCCAAGATACGCAGTATTTT. Its translation: CASSEKRTSQDTQYF.